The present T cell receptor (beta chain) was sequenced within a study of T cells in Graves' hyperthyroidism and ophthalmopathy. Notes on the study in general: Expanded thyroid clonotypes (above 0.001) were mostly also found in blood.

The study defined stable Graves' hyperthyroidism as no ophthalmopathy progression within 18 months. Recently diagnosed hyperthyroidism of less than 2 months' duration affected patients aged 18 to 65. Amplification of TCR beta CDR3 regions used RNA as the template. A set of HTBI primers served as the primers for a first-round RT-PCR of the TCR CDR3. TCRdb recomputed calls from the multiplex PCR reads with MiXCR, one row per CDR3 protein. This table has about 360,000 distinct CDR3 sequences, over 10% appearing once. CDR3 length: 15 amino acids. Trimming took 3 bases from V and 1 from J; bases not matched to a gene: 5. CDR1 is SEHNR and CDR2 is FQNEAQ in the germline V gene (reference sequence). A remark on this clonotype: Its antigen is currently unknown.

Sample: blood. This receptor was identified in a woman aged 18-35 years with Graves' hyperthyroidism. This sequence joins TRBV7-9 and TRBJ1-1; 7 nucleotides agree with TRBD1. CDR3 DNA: TGTGCCAGCAGCTTGGGGGCAGGGGGGAACACTGAAGCTTTCTTT. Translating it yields CASSLGAGGNTEAFF.